This TCR beta chain derives from a study of regulatory T cells in long-lasting Graves disease (dated by TCRdb to about 2021). Background on the whole study: In the newly diagnosed Graves' disease group, patients had been taking antithyroid drugs for less than 3 months. Patients with persistent Graves' disease were compared with patients with newly diagnosed Graves' disease using TCR sequencing and RNA sequencing of peripheral blood. The study was registered as a clinical trial and conducted in China. TCR sequencing covered some 13 persistent and 20 or so newly diagnosed Graves' disease patients, around 35 samples in total.

Receptors were amplified or captured by multiplex PCR. Sequencing took place on an Illumina HiSeq 4000. TCR beta libraries were built with iRepertoire HTBI primers and Arm-PCR amplification of CDR3 regions. PCR products were gel purified before sequencing. The authors' analysis ran thus. Gene usage analysis of CDR3 amino acid clonotypes relied on the 60 to 65 TRBV and 15 or so TRBJ segments identified across samples. COPE and FqMerger were used to merge the filtered high-quality paired reads into contigs. BLAST was used to align contigs to IMGT TRBV, TRBD and TRBJ reference genes, and CDR3 was defined according to IMGT. Any clonotype with a frequency above 0.1% was classified as a highly expanded clone. Shannon entropy served as the measure of repertoire diversity, while the Gini coefficient captured V-J evenness. A clonotype found in more than one individual was treated as public. TCRdb handled the public reads itself, with Q25 trimming in fastp and clone calling in MiXCR, and kept productive beta chains. Entries are consolidated by CDR3 protein sequence, retaining the most common genes and DNA. Here the V and J calls rest on TCRdb's processing, not on the authors' analysis. For this sample the table gives about 320,000 distinct CDR3 sequences, of which about 18% were detected only once. Less than 45% of the sample is in the top ten clones.

In light of the paper, this sample's time point label describes: newly diagnosed GD, antithyroid drugs for less than 3 months. RNA was extracted from PBMCs in TRIzol for both TCR sequencing and RNA sequencing. Graves' disease was diagnosed according to American Thyroid Association guidelines. The patients came from an endocrinology department in Xi'an, China. Each patient gave approximately 10 milliliters of peripheral blood, collected in an EDTA anticoagulant tube. Ficoll Paque Plus density gradient separation was used to isolate PBMCs, and no additional T cell sorting was done. An Agilent 2100 Bioanalyzer and agarose gel were used to assess RNA quality, and a NanoDrop 2000 was used to measure RNA concentration. The table lists this clonotype with many counts. Its recognized antigen is unknown. No qualities accompany the bases; no much larger clone lies one base away. Counted from cysteine to phenylalanine, this CDR3 has 15 amino acids. Only the CDR3 part of the read is kept: 45 bases, read in frame from the first base. CDR1 SGHVS and CDR2 FNYEAQ were looked up in the germline V gene. V sheds 3 bases and J sheds 4 bases, leaving 13 bases between their ends.

Paper-wide results and their limitations: As a limitation, the authors acknowledged that the small sample size may reduce accuracy. Peripheral blood alone was examined, since thyroid tissue, which constituted the primary lesion, could not be accessed. A larger number of public clonotypes was shared among persistent patients (fewer than 3,000) than among newly diagnosed patients (about 990). Sequencing and analysis were restricted to the TCR beta chain. Preferential use of TRBV28, TRBJ1-2 and TRBJ2-5 was observed in persistent disease, whereas TRBV20-1 and TRBJ2-1 were favored in newly diagnosed disease. Compared with newly diagnosed patients, persistent Graves' disease patients had lower TCR Shannon entropy and fewer highly expanded clones, which suggests clonal expansion.

The chain uses TRBV7-6 and TRBJ2-1; perhaps TRBD2 is the D gene, with 6 bases matching. The source was peripheral blood mononuclear cells (PBMCs), collected at new diagnosis, from a patient treated with antithyroid drugs. This receptor was obtained from a female donor with Graves disease. The DNA sequence is given as TGTGCCAGCAGCTTGAGGAGGGGACGGTACAATGAGCAGTTCTTC. Its translation reads: CASSLRRGRYNEQFF.